The clone carrying this T cell receptor (beta chain) was observed a handful of times. The sample belongs to a study of primary melanoma T cells and metastatic recurrence. Background on the study: Samples were primary melanomas of stage T2 to T4.

Produced via immunoSEQ multiplex PCR; TCRdb's table is partial and in-frame only. Its table records roughly 51 clones. Primary melanoma in these patients was surgically resected but could recur metastatically. CDR1 is GTSNPN, CDR2 SVGIG, per germline (reference sequence). The CDR3 extends over 13 amino acids. The germline V and J ends were trimmed by 8 bases and 8 bases, with 18 bases remaining between them. Sequenced material: melanoma tumor tissue. This sequence was found in a human donor with melanoma. J is TRBJ1-4 and V is TRBV30, with D unresolved. Here the CDR3 DNA reads TGTGCCGCCAAGCATTGGCAGCAAGAAAAACTGTTTTTT. Protein product: CAAKHWQQEKLFF.